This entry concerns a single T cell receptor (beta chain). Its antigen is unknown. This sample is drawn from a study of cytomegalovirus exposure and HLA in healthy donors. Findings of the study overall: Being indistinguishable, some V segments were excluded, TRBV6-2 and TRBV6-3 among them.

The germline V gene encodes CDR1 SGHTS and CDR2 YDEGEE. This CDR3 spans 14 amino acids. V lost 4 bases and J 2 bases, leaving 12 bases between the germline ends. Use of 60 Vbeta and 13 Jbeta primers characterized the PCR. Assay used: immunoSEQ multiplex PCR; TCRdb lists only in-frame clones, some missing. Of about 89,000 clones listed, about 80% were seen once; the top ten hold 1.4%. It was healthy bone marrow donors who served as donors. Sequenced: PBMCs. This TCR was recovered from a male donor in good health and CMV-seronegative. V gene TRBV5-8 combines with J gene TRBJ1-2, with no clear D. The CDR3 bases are TGTGCCAGCAGCCCGGAGTCAGAGAACTATGGCTACACCTTC. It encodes CASSPESENYGYTF.